A selection of T cell receptor beta chains follows, all from one sample in a study of vaccination effects on CD4 cells after COVID-19. Some clones are missing from TCRdb's copy, which holds only in-frame ones; the method was immunoSEQ multiplex PCR. The data contain tens of thousands of clones, approximately 73% of them singletons. These TCRs' antigens remain unknown. Specimen: CD4+ T cells from PBMCs cultured with a peptide pool, collected before COVID-19 vaccination. These receptors all come from a human donor who had a prior SARS-CoV-2 infection. CDR3s include the opening cysteine and the closing phenylalanine or tryptophan. Fields, in order: V gene, D gene, clone size, J gene, CDR3 protein, CDR3 DNA. The D gene is left open where the match is weak. Part of the rows lack a size; the others show once, few, many or a class for expanded clones.

TRBV6-2/TRBV6-3,.,.,TRBJ2-7,CASSYFVDRDYSYEQYF,TGTGCCAGCAGTTATTTTGTGGACAGGGACTATTCCTACGAGCAGTACTTC
TRBV3-1/TRBV3-2,.,.,TRBJ1-2,CASSINAGGFIFFLYGYTF,TGTGCCAGCAGCATCAACGCGGGAGGGTTCATTTTTTTTCTCTATGGCTACACCTTC
TRBV5-6,.,.,TRBJ1-5,CASSMGVLDQPQHF,TGTGCCAGCAGCATGGGGGTCCTTGATCAGCCCCAGCATTTT
TRBV11-3,.,.,TRBJ2-7,CASSFGAGQEYEQYF,TGTGCCAGCAGCTTCGGGGCAGGGCAAGAATACGAGCAGTACTTC
TRBV12-3/TRBV12-4,TRBD1,.,TRBJ2-5,CASSLNRGETQYF,TGTGCCAGCAGTTTAAACAGGGGAGAGACCCAGTACTTC
TRBV6-5,.,.,TRBJ2-7,CASSYWSPHRPYEQYF,TGTGCCAGCAGTTATTGGAGTCCGCACCGGCCCTACGAGCAGTACTTC
TRBV15,.,.,TRBJ2-1,CATTSRIARYEQFF,TGTGCCACCACTTCCCGAATTGCGAGGTATGAGCAGTTCTTC
TRBV24-1,TRBD1,.,TRBJ1-1,CATSDGQGPRGDTEAFF,TGTGCCACCAGTGATGGACAGGGGCCTCGTGGAGACACTGAAGCTTTCTTT
TRBV5-1,TRBD2,.,TRBJ2-5,CASSLAQTSGGAQETQYF,TGCGCCAGCAGCTTGGCCCAAACTAGCGGGGGGGCCCAGGAGACCCAGTACTTC
TRBV24-1,.,once,TRBJ2-5,CATSRSVQETQYF,TGTGCAACCAGTCGCTCAGTTCAAGAGACCCAGTACTTC
TRBV5-1,.,once,TRBJ2-5,CASSFGQNQETQYF,TGCGCCAGCAGCTTTGGACAGAACCAAGAGACCCAGTACTTC
TRBV19,.,.,TRBJ1-1,CASSIGYGGAAFF,TGTGCCAGTAGTATCGGTTATGGGGGGGCTGCTTTCTTT
TRBV10-3,.,.,TRBJ2-7,CAISEHGRGASYEQYF,TGTGCCATCAGTGAACACGGGCGGGGTGCCTCCTACGAGCAGTACTTC
TRBV5-1,TRBD1,once,TRBJ2-2,CASSFQQGASTGELFF,TGCGCCAGCAGCTTCCAACAGGGGGCGAGCACCGGGGAGCTGTTTTTT
TRBV6-5,TRBD1,.,TRBJ1-2,CASLTGLHYGYTF,TGTGCCAGCTTGACAGGGCTTCACTATGGCTACACCTTC
TRBV3-1/TRBV3-2,.,.,TRBJ2-3,CASSPAVGNTQYF,TGTGCCAGCAGCCCAGCGGTGGGGAATACGCAGTATTTT
TRBV18,.,few,TRBJ2-2,CASSPIGDGELFF,TGTGCCAGCTCACCTATCGGCGACGGGGAGCTGTTTTTT
TRBV6-5,.,.,TRBJ1-5,CASTIDGYQPQHF,TGTGCCAGCACTATCGACGGATATCAGCCCCAGCATTTT
TRBV20-1,TRBD2,.,TRBJ2-5,CSASTFIIAGEETQYF,TGCAGTGCTAGTACGTTTATAATAGCGGGAGAAGAGACCCAGTACTTC
TRBV6-5,.,.,TRBJ2-5,CASSYGETQYF,TGTGCCAGCAGTTACGGGGAGACCCAGTACTTC
TRBV7-9,TRBD1,.,TRBJ1-1,CASSFLQGVGTEAFF,TGTGCCAGCAGCTTCCTACAGGGGGTTGGCACTGAAGCTTTCTTT
TRBV20-1,.,.,TRBJ1-1,CSAFLGTEAFF,TGCAGTGCTTTTCTGGGTACTGAAGCTTTCTTT
TRBV4-1,.,.,TRBJ1-5,CASSQDRSNQPQHF,TGCGCCAGCAGTCAAGACAGAAGCAATCAGCCCCAGCATTTT
TRBV18,.,.,TRBJ1-2,CASSPPASYGYTF,TGTGCCAGCTCACCACCAGCTTCGTATGGCTACACCTTC
TRBV29-1,TRBD2,.,TRBJ2-1,CSVDSGGAVGEQFF,TGCAGCGTAGACAGCGGGGGGGCTGTCGGCGAGCAGTTCTTC
TRBV6-1,.,.,TRBJ1-4,CASSEAPLWGAVGEKLFF,TGTGCCAGCAGTGAAGCGCCTTTATGGGGGGCGGTGGGTGAAAAACTGTTTTTT
TRBV28,.,.,TRBJ2-2,CASSLGSGRLTGELFF,TGTGCCAGCAGTTTAGGGTCAGGGAGGCTAACCGGGGAGCTGTTTTTT
TRBV19,.,.,TRBJ2-1,CASSSRAPDEQFF,TGTGCCAGTAGTTCCCGGGCCCCAGATGAGCAGTTCTTC
TRBV11-3,.,.,TRBJ2-5,CASSSGGGGETQYF,TGTGCCAGCAGTTCAGGGGGAGGGGGAGAGACCCAGTACTTC
TRBV12-5,TRBD1,few,TRBJ2-7,CASGDRGLPYEQYF,TGTGCTAGTGGTGACAGGGGCCTTCCCTACGAGCAGTACTTC
TRBV7-3,TRBD2,.,TRBJ2-1,CASSPNRLAGSSYNEQFF,TGTGCCAGCAGCCCTAACAGACTAGCGGGAAGCTCCTACAATGAGCAGTTCTTC
TRBV6-2/TRBV6-3,TRBD1,.,TRBJ1-1,CASSYLRGQGAEDTEAFF,TGTGCCAGCAGTTACTTACGGGGACAGGGAGCAGAGGACACTGAAGCTTTCTTT
TRBV2,.,.,TRBJ1-3,CASSSYGGSGNTIYF,TGTGCCAGCAGTTCATATGGGGGATCTGGAAACACCATATATTTT
TRBV5-1,TRBD2,.,TRBJ2-7,CASSLAGESYEQYF,TGCGCCAGCAGCTTAGCGGGGGAATCCTACGAGCAGTACTTC
TRBV19,.,.,TRBJ1-2,CASWGGPNGYTF,TGTGCCAGTTGGGGAGGGCCTAATGGCTACACCTTC
TRBV29-1,TRBD2,.,TRBJ2-3,CSVPPGLAGGHINTDTQYF,TGCAGCGTGCCGCCGGGACTAGCGGGGGGCCATATAAACACAGATACGCAGTATTTT
TRBV11-3,TRBD2,.,TRBJ2-2,CASSTGTSGFAGELFF,TGTGCCAGCAGCACCGGGACTAGCGGGTTTGCCGGGGAGCTGTTTTTT
TRBV19,.,.,TRBJ1-4,CASSIWGRQARTNEKLFF,TGTGCCAGTAGTATCTGGGGGCGGCAGGCCCGGACTAATGAAAAACTGTTTTTT
TRBV7-9,.,.,TRBJ1-3,CASSLDVGTTIYF,TGTGCCAGCAGCTTAGATGTGGGAACCACCATATATTTT
TRBV18,.,once,TRBJ1-2,CASSVRSGGYTF,TGTGCCAGCTCCGTACGATCGGGCGGCTACACCTTC
TRBV30,.,.,TRBJ2-7,CAWSDAWEQYF,TGTGCCTGGAGTGACGCCTGGGAGCAGTACTTC
TRBV20-1,.,few,TRBJ2-1,CSASSHLSVSYNEQFF,TGCAGTGCTAGTTCCCACCTAAGCGTCTCCTACAATGAGCAGTTCTTC
TRBV5-4,TRBD1,few,TRBJ1-1,CASSRKQGPNTEAFF,TGTGCCAGCAGCCGCAAACAGGGGCCGAACACTGAAGCTTTCTTT
TRBV2,.,.,TRBJ2-5,CASILGGRETQYF,TGTGCCAGCATTCTGGGGGGTCGAGAGACCCAGTACTTC
TRBV7-8,.,.,TRBJ2-1,CASSTIGGRIWEQFF,TGTGCCAGCAGCACCATAGGGGGGCGGATTTGGGAGCAGTTCTTC
TRBV9,.,few,TRBJ2-5,CASSGNPQETQYF,TGTGCCAGCAGCGGGAACCCCCAAGAGACCCAGTACTTC